This T cell receptor beta chain was captured in a study of T cells in Graves' hyperthyroidism and ophthalmopathy. Worth noting for this clonotype: What it binds is not known.

Hyperthyroidism had been newly diagnosed in patients aged 18 to 65, and its duration was under 2 months. Overall study findings and caveats: Most expanded thyroid clonotypes above 0.001 also appeared in blood.

From RNA transcripts, TCR beta CDR3 regions were amplified. HTBI primers were the set used in a first-round RT-PCR of the TCR CDR3. MiXCR was run by TCRdb on the multiplex PCR reads, yielding one entry per CDR3 protein. The sample carries more than 300,000 distinct CDR3 sequences, approximately 13% recorded once. Germline CDR1 and CDR2: MGHDK and SYGVNS. The CDR3 has 13 amino acids. Trimming cost V 2 bases and J 6 bases, with 10 bases left between them. The genes are TRBV25-1 and TRBJ2-5, with D possibly called TRBD1 or TRBD2 (5 bases each). The clonotype comes from a woman aged 25 to 45 with Graves' hyperthyroidism. The specimen was blood. As DNA, the CDR3 is TGTGCCAGCAGTGAAGGGACGGTACAGACCCAGTACTTC. It encodes CASSEGTVQTQYF.